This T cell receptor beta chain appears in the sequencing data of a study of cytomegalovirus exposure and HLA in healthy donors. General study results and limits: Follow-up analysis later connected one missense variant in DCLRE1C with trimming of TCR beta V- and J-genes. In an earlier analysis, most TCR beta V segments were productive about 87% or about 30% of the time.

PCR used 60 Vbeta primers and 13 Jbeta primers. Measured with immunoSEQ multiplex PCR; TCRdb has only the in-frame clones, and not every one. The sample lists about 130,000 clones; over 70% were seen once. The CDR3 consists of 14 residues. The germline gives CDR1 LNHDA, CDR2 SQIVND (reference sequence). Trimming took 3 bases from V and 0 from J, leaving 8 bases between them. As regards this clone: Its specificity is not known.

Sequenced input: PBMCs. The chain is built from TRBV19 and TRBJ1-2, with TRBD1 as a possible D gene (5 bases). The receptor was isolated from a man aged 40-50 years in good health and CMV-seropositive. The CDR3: CASSMSGANYGYTF. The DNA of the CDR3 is TGTGCCAGTAGTATGTCGGGGGCTAACTATGGCTACACCTTC.